What follows are 19 T cell receptor beta chains derived from one specimen sequenced in a study of lymphopenia after photon versus proton radiotherapy. The assay was immunoSEQ multiplex PCR, and TCRdb's table has in-frame clones only and misses some. The data hold tens of thousands of clones, with 85% observed a single time. Material: peripheral blood, obtained from a patient treated with photon-based radiotherapy. These receptor sequences come from a man in his forties or fifties with gastric cancer.

The V call is TRBV2, the J call TRBJ1-1; D call uncertain. The V gene's germline CDR1 is SNHLY and CDR2 FYNNEI. The CDR3 consists of 16 residues. V lost 1 base and J lost 0, with 12 bases in between. CDR3 nucleotide sequence: TGTGCCAGCAGTGAAGAATCGGGCAGGCTGAACACTGAAGCTTTCTTT. Amino acid sequence: CASSEESGRLNTEAFF.

The rearrangement links TRBV2 to TRBJ2-3; the D gene is possibly TRBD1 (6 bases). Germline CDR1 and CDR2: SNHLY and FYNNEI. This CDR3 spans 14 amino acids. Trimming removed 6 bases from V and 2 bases from J, with 12 bases in between. The DNA for the CDR3 is TGTGCCAGCAGGGCACAGGGTCCCACAGATACGCAGTATTTT. It yields the protein CASRAQGPTDTQYF.

CDR3 bases: TGTGCCAGCAGCTCGGTGGGTGGGCCCCAGCATTTT. This gives the protein CASSSVGGPQHF. This chain connects TRBV7-2 to TRBJ1-5; no clear D. The CDR3 length is 12 residues. The germline gives CDR1 SGHTA, CDR2 FQGNSA. V lost 4 bases, J lost 9 bases, and 10 bases lay in between.

The chain links TRBV4-1 to TRBJ1-4, with a tentative D call TRBD1 (6 bases). The germline V gene has CDR1 MGHRA and CDR2 YSYEKL. V lost 0 bases to trimming and J lost 7 bases, with 15 bases between them. CDR3 size: 16 residues. The CDR3: CASSQEDSILGEKLFF. The DNA of the CDR3 is TGCGCCAGCAGCCAAGAGGACAGTATTTTGGGTGAAAAACTGTTTTTT.

This chain connects TRBV7-2 to TRBJ2-3; TRBD2 matches at 8 bases. The germline V gene encodes CDR1 SGHTA and CDR2 FQGNSA. After removal of 5 bases from V and 8 bases from J, the junction contained 6 bases not matched to a gene. The CDR3 has 13 amino acids. In nucleotides, the CDR3 is TGTGCCAGCAGCCCCGGCCGGGGGGGTACGCAGTATTTT. Amino acids: CASSPGRGGTQYF.

The chain uses TRBV5-1 and TRBJ2-5, with TRBD2 matching over 14 bases. Germline CDR1 is SGHRS and CDR2 is YFSETQ. This CDR3 is built from 16 residues. J lost 5 bases, V lost 3 bases, and 6 bases had no gene match. The CDR3 DNA sequence: TGCGCCAGCAGCTCCGGGACTAGCGGGGGATCGGAGACCCAGTACTTC. This translates into CASSSGTSGGSETQYF.

This chain connects TRBV6-5 to TRBJ2-1, with D maybe TRBD2 (6 bases). Per the germline V gene, CDR1 is MNHEY and CDR2 is SVGAGI. Trimming took 6 bases from V and 6 from J, leaving 15 bases between them. This CDR3 is built from 14 residues. In nucleotides, the CDR3 is TGTGCCAGCAGGGAACATGGAGGGTCCAATGAGCAGTTCTTC. Its protein is CASREHGGSNEQFF.

With regard to this clone: The sample has other DNA sequences that encode this CDR3 too. The V and J genes are TRBV7-3 and TRBJ2-2, with no clear D. In germline, CDR1 is SGHTA, CDR2 FQGTGA. The CDR3 loop spans 13 amino acids. The germline V and J ends were trimmed by 0 bases and 7 bases, with 6 bases remaining between them. The CDR3 is CASSLTRDGELFF. CDR3 sequence (DNA): TGTGCCAGCAGCTTAACTAGAGACGGGGAGCTGTTTTTT.

This clone has a single count. The chain couples TRBV27 to TRBJ2-1; 12 nucleotides match TRBD1. With 5 bases clipped from V and 2 bases from J, the junction kept 10 bases outside the gene matches. The CDR3 totals 18 residues. Germline V gene lookup returns CDR1 MNHEY and CDR2 SMNVEV (reference sequence). CDR3 bases: TGTGCCAGCAGTAAAGGGACAGGGGGCCGTTACCCCTACAATGAGCAGTTCTTC. Protein: CASSKGTGGRYPYNEQFF.

The chain uses TRBV10-3 and TRBJ1-1; D gene ambiguous. V was trimmed by 10 bases and J by 3 bases, leaving 15 bases between them. CDR1 ENHRY and CDR2 SYGVKD come from the germline V gene. CDR3 length: 13 residues. The CDR3 region has the DNA TGTGCCACCGGCGTTTCGGTGGACACTGAAGCTTTCTTT. It is translated as CATGVSVDTEAFF.

The chain links TRBV30 to TRBJ2-1; the D is unclear. The CDR3 sequence is 14 residues long. CDR1 and CDR2 (germline): GTSNPN, SVGIG (reference sequence). Between the trimmed V and J ends, which lost 0 bases and 1 base, there was a span of 7 bases. The CDR3 region has the DNA TGTGCCTGGAGTGTACTTTCTTCCTACAATGAGCAGTTCTTC. Translation gives CAWSVLSSYNEQFF.

This clone was counted a single time. This chain links TRBV6-1 with TRBJ2-5; possible D gene TRBD1, 6 bases. Deletions cut 1 base from V and 3 bases from J, with 9 bases between. CDR3 size: 14 residues. CDR1 is MNHNS, CDR2 SASEGT, per germline. The CDR3 nucleotides are TGTGCCAGCAGTGAAGGGACAGCTGAAGAGACCCAGTACTTC. This codes for CASSEGTAEETQYF.

The chain carries TRBV28 and TRBJ1-4; D not certain. With 5 bases removed from V and 5 bases from J, the gap between germline ends came to 0 bases. CDR3 length equals 10 residues. Germline V gives CDR1 MDHEN, CDR2 SYDVKM. CDR3 DNA sequence: TGTGCCAGCAGTAATGAAAAACTGTTTTTT. It encodes CASSNEKLFF.

This clone was seen a handful of times. V and J are TRBV7-9 and TRBJ1-4, with TRBD1 matching over 8 bases. From germline, CDR1 is SEHNR and CDR2 FQNEAQ (reference sequence). Germline trimming cut 5 bases from V and 8 bases from J; bases unmatched to any gene: 10. The length of the CDR3 is 15 residues. The CDR3 protein is CASSQRGTGGEKLFF. CDR3 nucleotide sequence: TGTGCCAGCAGCCAACGGGGGACAGGTGGGGAAAAACTGTTTTTT.

The chain carries TRBV15 and TRBJ2-5, with 9 bases aligning to TRBD1. The CDR3 is 14 amino acids. From germline, CDR1 is LNHNV and CDR2 YYDKDF (reference sequence). With V trimmed by 1 base and J by 7 bases, 4 bases remained unmatched. The CDR3 DNA is TGTGCCACCAGCAGAGGGGACAGGGAGGGGACCCAGTACTTC. Its translation: CATSRGDREGTQYF.

This clone has just a few counts. This rearrangement joins TRBV27 to TRBJ1-4, with 7 bases aligning to TRBD1. V shed 6 bases and J 0 bases; nucleotides not matched to a gene: 1. This CDR3 is built from 14 residues. Germline V gives CDR1 MNHEY, CDR2 SMNVEV (reference sequence). The CDR3 sequence is CASSTGATNEKLFF. DNA of the CDR3: TGTGCCAGCAGCACAGGGGCAACTAATGAAAAACTGTTTTTT.

The chain employs TRBV11-2 and TRBJ1-1, with 7 positions matching TRBD1. The CDR3 contains 16 residues. Germline V CDR1 and CDR2: SGHAT, FQNNGV. J gave up 1 base and V 1 base, and 6 bases lay outside the gene matches. The CDR3 protein is CASSLGPGTANTEAFF. The CDR3 region has the DNA TGTGCCAGCAGCTTAGGCCCCGGGACAGCGAACACTGAAGCTTTCTTT.

CDR3 amino acids: CASSQGRLAEQFF. DNA of the CDR3: TGCGCCAGCAGCCAAGGGCGACTAGCCGAGCAGTTCTTC. The chain couples TRBV4-3 to TRBJ2-1; 7 bases map to TRBD2. The germline V gene encodes CDR1 LGHNA and CDR2 YSLEER. This CDR3 contains 13 residues. V shed 1 base, J shed 10 bases, and the junction held 4 bases outside the gene matches.

CDR3 DNA sequence: TGTGCCAGCAGCGCGGCCGGGACTAGCTTAGATACGCAGTATTTT. This gives the protein CASSAAGTSLDTQYF. The V call is TRBV9, the J call TRBJ2-3; 9 nucleotides match TRBD2. Germline V gene lookup returns CDR1 SGDLS and CDR2 YYNGEE. Losses at the gene ends were 3 bases for V and 5 bases for J; bases not matched to a gene: 7. This CDR3 has 15 amino acids.